This TCR beta chain was sequenced in a study of blood T cells in healthy people across ages (dated by TCRdb to about 2015). About the full investigation: In model experiments, roughly one uniquely barcoded TCR beta cDNA molecule per two T cells was captured by template switching. To avoid experimental bias, donors of different ages were randomly spread across the sequencing lanes. Using deep sequencing normalized with unique cDNA molecular identifiers, the study measured how TCR beta repertoire diversity changes with age. The study analyzed two additional independent replicas of 1 million unique cDNA reads from the same blood draw for two donors, one aged 18 to 30 and one aged 80 or older. The donors were split into four age groups: young (average around 16 years), middle-aged (about 40), aged (approximately 59) and long-lived (roughly 86).

The 39 donors, aged about 6 to 95 years, were systemically healthy Caucasian individuals from Russia. Approximately 10 milliliters of peripheral blood were collected from each donor into EDTA-treated Vacutainer tubes. Ficoll-Paque density-gradient centrifugation was used to isolate PBMCs, with at least 6.5 million per sample. Total RNA, at least 6 micrograms per sample, was extracted from PBMCs with Trizol reagent. For every donor, an aliquot of PBMCs went through flow cytometry to measure the percentages of naive CD45RAhigh/CD27high T cells. Regarding this clonotype: No cognate antigen has been identified for it. Base qualities were left out, and no much larger clone turns up one base away.

Results and caveats for the whole study, not just this receptor: Observed TCR beta diversity per million T cells fell roughly linearly with age, and a significant reduction was already apparent by age roughly 40. Estimates of total diversity based on one million sequenced T cells were considered lower bounds and underestimates. The long-lived group showed more naive CD4+ T cells, fewer expanded clones and increased TCR diversity than the aged group, suggesting age selection. Since profiling was done on bulk unsorted PBMCs, naive and antigen-experienced compartments could not be conclusively compared. The CMV infection status of donors was not known, potentially confounding age-related changes in expanded clonotypes. Observed TCR beta diversity correlated strongly with the percentage of naive T cells measured by flow cytometry.

Library prep was done by 5' RACE. Instrument on record: Illumina HiSeq 2500. A second PCR of about 6 to 11 cycles was performed with a sample-barcoded 5' primer and a J-beta primer mix. A unique molecular identifier was introduced onto each TCR beta cDNA molecule by a template-switch 5' adaptor carrying 12 random nucleotides. At least 2.5 million CDR3-containing paired-end reads were obtained from each sample. The Mint cDNA synthesis kit, primed by a TRBC-specific oligonucleotide, was used to synthesize first-strand cDNA from all RNA. Following uracil-DNA glycosylase treatment, a first 18-cycle PCR with universal primers M1SS and BC2_uni_R was performed on all cDNA. Under the source paper's analysis protocol: Each sample was normalized by randomly selecting 1 million high-quality reads, each carrying a distinct molecular identifier. Reads with shared molecular identifiers were discarded instead of being binned into consensus sequences. MiTCR, run with a Q25 quality threshold and the strictest error-elimination algorithm, handled CDR3 identification, clonotype clustering and error correction. A nonparametric unseen species model using Euler transformation provided a lower-bound estimate of total TCR beta diversity. The raw public data were reprocessed by TCRdb itself: fastp quality trimming at Q25, MiXCR clonotype calling, in-frame beta chains only. Each entry is one CDR3 protein sequence, shown with its most common DNA and genes. The V and J calls were determined by TCRdb, not by the authors. This sample has roughly 680,000 distinct CDR3 sequences in its table, and 52% of those were observed once. The ten largest clones take up approximately 13% of the sample.

At the junction V is shortened by 0 bases and J by 9 bases, with 15 bases in between. From its cysteine to its phenylalanine, the CDR3 spans 15 amino acids. CDR3 DNA is the only sequence kept; it has 45 bases, read in frame from the first base. CDR1 and CDR2 were assigned from the germline V gene (reference sequence) as LNHNV and YYDKDF. This sequence was found in a woman older than 75 in good health. The chain was built from TRBV15 and TRBJ2-1; the D gene remains uncertain. The sequenced sample consisted of blood. CDR3 protein: CATSRDLLDAVEQFF. At the DNA level, the sequence is TGTGCCACCAGCAGAGATCTGCTTGATGCGGTTGAGCAGTTCTTC.